This T cell receptor (beta chain) comes out of a study of cytomegalovirus exposure and HLA in healthy donors. PCR involved 60 Vbeta and 13 Jbeta primers. Produced via immunoSEQ multiplex PCR; TCRdb's table is partial and in-frame only. The table has fewer than 200,000 clones, about 13% seen once. Trimming took 3 bases from V and 6 from J, leaving 18 bases between them. The germline V gene has CDR1 LNHNV and CDR2 YYDKDF (reference sequence). The CDR3 covers 16 residues. V and J are TRBV15 and TRBJ1-3, with D maybe TRBD1 (6 bases). The sequence was collected from a man in his fifties in good health and CMV-seropositive. Sequenced material: PBMCs. CDR3 bases: TGTGCCACCAGCAGTTTCGCCCGGACAGCGAAAAACACCATATATTTT. Amino acids: CATSSFARTAKNTIYF.